This T cell receptor beta chain was retrieved from a study of cytotoxic CD8 clonotypes in ibrutinib-treated CLL. Repertoires were generated with immunoSEQ multiplex PCR, while TCRdb's copy carries only in-frame clones and drops some. This table holds 150,000 or so clones, under 90% found once. The sequence was collected from a human donor with chronic lymphocytic leukemia. The input for sequencing was PBMCs, taken after 24 months of ibrutinib treatment.

This chain's CDR3 is CASSLAPVLSGANVLTF. The DNA of the CDR3 is TGTGCCAGCAGCTTAGCGCCCGTTCTCTCTGGGGCCAACGTCCTGACTTTC. The rearrangement joins TRBV7-9 to TRBJ2-6; D call uncertain. The germline gives CDR1 SEHNR, CDR2 FQNEAQ (reference sequence). V shed 0 bases and J shed 0 bases, with 9 bases lying between them. CDR3 length equals 17 residues.